Detailed here is one TCR beta chain. What it recognizes is unknown. The record originates from a study of vaccination and CD4 T cells after COVID-19. About the research overall: Convalescent patients, SARS-CoV-2 positive by nasal swab PCR, comprised roughly ten mild cases and one severe case. Samples were taken after vaccination, a median of approximately 72 days after dose two, with a range of 14 to 241. Drawing of post-COVID samples took place a median around 100 days after diagnosis (range 35 to 161).

With the Oncomine TCR Beta short-read assay, DNA from cultured CD4+ T cells was sequenced. Each CDR3 protein gets one entry after TCRdb re-called the PCR reads with MiXCR. The sample includes around 14,000 distinct CDR3 sequences, over 45% seen only once; the top ten take around 9.2%. Treatment indicated: approximately 11-day PBMC culture with coronavirus spike peptide pools or control peptides (ViraFEST assay). The CDR3 runs 15 residues. Germline values: CDR1 LNHDA, CDR2 SQIVND (reference sequence). J was trimmed by 7 bases and V by 6 bases; bases with no gene match: 10. The specimen was CD4+ T cells from blood, cultured in vitro, collected before SARS-CoV-2 vaccination. The chain has TRBV19 and TRBJ2-1; 9 positions agree with TRBD2. The TCR sequence derives from a human donor who had recovered from COVID-19. This chain's CDR3 is CASRSGAGGRNEQFF. DNA for the CDR3: TGTGCCAGTAGGTCAGGGGCGGGAGGGCGAAATGAGCAGTTCTTC.